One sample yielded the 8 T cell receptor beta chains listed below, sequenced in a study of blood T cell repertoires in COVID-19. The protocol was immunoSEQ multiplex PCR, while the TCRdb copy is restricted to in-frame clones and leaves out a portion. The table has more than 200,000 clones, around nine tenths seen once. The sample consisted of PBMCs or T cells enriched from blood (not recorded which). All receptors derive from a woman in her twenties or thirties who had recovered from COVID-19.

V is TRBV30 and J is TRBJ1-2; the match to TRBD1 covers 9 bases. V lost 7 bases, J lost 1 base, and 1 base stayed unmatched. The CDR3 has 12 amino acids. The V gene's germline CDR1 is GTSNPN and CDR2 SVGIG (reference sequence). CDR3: CALTGGNYGYTF. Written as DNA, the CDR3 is TGTGCCTTGACAGGGGGTAACTATGGCTACACCTTC.

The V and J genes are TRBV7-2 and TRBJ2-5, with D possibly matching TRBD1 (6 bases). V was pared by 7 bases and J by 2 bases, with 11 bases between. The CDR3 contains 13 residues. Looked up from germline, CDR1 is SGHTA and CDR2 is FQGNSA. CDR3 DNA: TGTGCCAGCAACCGAAGGGGGCAAGAGACCCAGTACTTC. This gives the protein CASNRRGQETQYF.

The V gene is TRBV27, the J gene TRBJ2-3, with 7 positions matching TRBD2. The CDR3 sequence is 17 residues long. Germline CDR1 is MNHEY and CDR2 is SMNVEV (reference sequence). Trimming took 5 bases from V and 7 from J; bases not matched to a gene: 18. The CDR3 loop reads CASSPGYGEGGLNTQYF. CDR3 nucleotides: TGTGCCAGCAGTCCGGGGTACGGGGAGGGTGGACTCAATACGCAGTATTTT.

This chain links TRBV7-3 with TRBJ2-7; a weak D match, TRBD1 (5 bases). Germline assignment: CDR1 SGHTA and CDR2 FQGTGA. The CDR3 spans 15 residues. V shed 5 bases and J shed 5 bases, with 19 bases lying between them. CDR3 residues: CASSLWATGDHEQYF. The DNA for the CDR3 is TGTGCCAGCAGCCTCTGGGCAACAGGAGACCACGAGCAGTACTTC.

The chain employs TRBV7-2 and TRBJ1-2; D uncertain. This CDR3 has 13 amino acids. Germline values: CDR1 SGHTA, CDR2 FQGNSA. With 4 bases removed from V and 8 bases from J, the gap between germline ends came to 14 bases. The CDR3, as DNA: TGTGCCAGCAGCTCGAGAGAACCGGGGGGCTACACCTTC. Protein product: CASSSREPGGYTF. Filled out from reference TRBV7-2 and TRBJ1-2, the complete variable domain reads GAGVSQSPSNKVTEKGKDVELRCDPISGHTALYWYRQSLGQGLEFLIYFQGNSAPDKSGLPSDRFSAERTGGSVSTLTIQRTQQEDSAVYLCASSSREPGGYTFGSGTRLTVV.

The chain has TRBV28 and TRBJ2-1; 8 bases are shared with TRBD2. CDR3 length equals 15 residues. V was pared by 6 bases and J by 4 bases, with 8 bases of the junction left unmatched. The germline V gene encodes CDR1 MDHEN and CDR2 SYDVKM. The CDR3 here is CASRPYQRGYNEQFF. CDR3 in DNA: TGTGCCAGCAGACCCTACCAGCGGGGGTACAATGAGCAGTTCTTC.

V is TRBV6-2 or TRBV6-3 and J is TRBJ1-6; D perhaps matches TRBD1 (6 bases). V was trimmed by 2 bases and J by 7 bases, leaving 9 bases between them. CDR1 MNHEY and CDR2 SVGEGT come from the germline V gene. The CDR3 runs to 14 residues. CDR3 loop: CASSYIQGNSPLHF. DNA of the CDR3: TGTGCCAGCAGTTACATCCAGGGGAATTCACCCCTCCACTTT.

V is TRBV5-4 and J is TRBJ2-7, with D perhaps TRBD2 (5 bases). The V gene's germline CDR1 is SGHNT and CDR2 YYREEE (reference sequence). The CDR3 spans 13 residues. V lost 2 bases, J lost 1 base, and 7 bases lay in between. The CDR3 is CASSFRGSYEQYF. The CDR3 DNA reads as TGTGCCAGCAGCTTTCGGGGATCCTACGAGCAGTACTTC.